One and the same sample provided the 5 T cell receptor beta chains below, sequenced in a study of T cell responses to AZD1222 COVID-19 vaccine. Profiled with immunoSEQ multiplex PCR; TCRdb holds only in-frame clones, not every one. The sample carries 200,000 to 250,000 clones, roughly 94% recorded once. Sequences were derived from peripheral blood, sampled 28 days after the second dose of the MenACWY control vaccine. The origin of the receptors is an adult who received the MenACWY meningococcal vaccine as a control.

The rearrangement links TRBV28 to TRBJ1-1, with D tentatively TRBD1 (5 bases). The length of the CDR3 is 17 residues. Germline CDR1 and CDR2: MDHEN and SYDVKM. V was clipped by 6 bases and J by 1 base, with 21 bases between them. The CDR3 loop reads CASRIEGIIGANTEAFF. The DNA of the CDR3 is TGTGCCAGCAGGATCGAGGGGATAATTGGGGCGAACACTGAAGCTTTCTTT.

The genes are TRBV9 and TRBJ2-2; TRBD2 matches at 7 bases. After removal of 0 bases from V and 5 bases from J, the junction contained 7 bases not matched to a gene. This CDR3 spans 16 amino acids. Per the germline V gene, CDR1 is SGDLS and CDR2 is YYNGEE. In DNA form, the CDR3 reads TGTGCCAGCAGCGTAGGTCCAAGCGGGACTACCGGGGAGCTGTTTTTT. Translating it yields CASSVGPSGTTGELFF. Full variable domain (rest looked up from reference TRBV9 and TRBJ2-2): DSGVTQTPKHLITATGQRVTLRCSPRSGDLSVYWYQQSLDQGLQFLIQYYNGEERAKGNILERFSAQQFPDLHSELNLSSLELGDSALYFCASSVGPSGTTGELFFGEGSRLTVL.

This rearrangement joins TRBV19 to TRBJ2-3; 10 bases line up with TRBD2. The CDR3 covers 16 residues. The V gene's germline CDR1 is LNHDA and CDR2 SQIVND (reference sequence). V trimming: 6 bases; J trimming: 2 bases; junction bases outside the gene matches: 8. CDR3 sequence (DNA): TGTGCCAGTAGGGATAGCGGGGGGCCTAACACAGATACGCAGTATTTT. The encoded protein is CASRDSGGPNTDTQYF.

The V call is TRBV6-6, the J call TRBJ1-5; a weak D match, TRBD1 (6 bases). This CDR3 contains 16 residues. V was pared by 0 bases and J by 2 bases, with 11 bases between. CDR1 and CDR2 (germline): MNHNY, SVGAGI (reference sequence). The CDR3 DNA sequence: TGTGCCAGCAGTTACTCAGGGGGGTTGGGCAATCAGCCCCAGCATTTT. Translated, it gives CASSYSGGLGNQPQHF.

V gene TRBV6-5 combines with J gene TRBJ1-6; a possible D gene is TRBD1 (6 bases). V gave up 0 bases and J gave up 10 bases, with 13 bases separating them. This CDR3 contains 15 residues. CDR1 and CDR2 (germline): MNHEY, SVGAGI. This chain's CDR3 is CASSYSTGNYSPLHF. The DNA of the CDR3 is TGTGCCAGCAGTTACTCTACAGGGAATTACTCACCCCTCCACTTT.